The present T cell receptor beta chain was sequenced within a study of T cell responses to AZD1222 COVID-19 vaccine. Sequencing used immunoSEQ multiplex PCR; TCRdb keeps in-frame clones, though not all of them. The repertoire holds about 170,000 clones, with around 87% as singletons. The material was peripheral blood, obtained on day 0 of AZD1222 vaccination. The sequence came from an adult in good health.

The CDR3 loop reads CASSLWDRRGLEPQHF. CDR3 DNA sequence: TGTGCCAGCAGTTTATGGGACAGGAGGGGGTTGGAGCCCCAGCATTTT. The chain recombines TRBV28 with TRBJ1-5, with 7 bases identical to TRBD1. CDR3 length equals 16 residues. Trimming removed 0 bases from V and 8 bases from J; junction bases left unmatched: 10. CDR1 is MDHEN and CDR2 is SYDVKM in the germline V gene.